The clone carrying this TCR beta chain was picked up a small number of times. Its antigen is not known. This sample is part of a study of spatial heterogeneity in lung cancer. Sample time point: sample taken at primary tumor resection. Whole RNA, isolated from tumor, nontumor lung or frozen PBMC, was sequenced without prior sorting. With 4 bases clipped from V and 10 bases from J, the junction kept 10 bases outside the gene matches. The length of the CDR3 is 16 residues. Germline V gives CDR1 SGHDN, CDR2 FVKESK. Single TCR cDNA molecules each had their own unique molecular identifier. TCRdb analysed the 5' RACE reads with MiXCR anew, one entry per CDR3 protein. The repertoire holds approximately 92,000 distinct CDR3 sequences, with over 9.5% as singletons. Findings of the study overall: Blood carried ubiquitous expanded tumor TCRs more at resection than follow-up.

This TCR was recovered from a male donor with early-stage non-small cell lung cancer. The V and J genes are TRBV14 and TRBJ2-1, with 13 bases that match TRBD2. The sequencing used PBMCs, collected at surgery. CDR3 loop: CASSRTGLAGAREQFF. The CDR3 DNA reads TGTGCCAGCAGCCGAACCGGACTAGCGGGAGCTAGGGAGCAGTTCTTC. Full variable domain (remainder filled in from reference TRBV14 and TRBJ2-1): EAGVTQFPSHSVIEKGQTVTLRCDPISGHDNLYWYRRVMGKEIKFLLHFVKESKQDESGMPNNRFLAERTGGTYSTLKVQPAELEDSGVYFCASSRTGLAGAREQFFGPGTRLTVL.